The 8 T cell receptor beta chains reported below all come from one sample, sequenced in a study of blood T cell repertoires in COVID-19. The repertoire was sequenced with immunoSEQ multiplex PCR; TCRdb's copy has only in-frame clones and lacks some. The sample has around 180,000 clones; over 75% are singletons. The sample taken for sequencing was peripheral blood. Receptors were obtained from a woman older than 75 with acute or convalescent COVID-19.

The gene calls are TRBV6-6 and TRBJ2-2; D is perhaps TRBD1 (6 bases). Trimming pared 5 bases from V and 5 bases from J, leaving 9 bases between. CDR3 size: 13 residues. The V gene's germline CDR1 is MNHNY and CDR2 SVGAGI (reference sequence). CDR3 DNA sequence: TGTGCCAGCAGTACCACAGGGACCGGGGAGCTGTTTTTT. It specifies CASSTTGTGELFF.

The chain links TRBV29-1 to TRBJ1-2; D not resolved. The ends were cut back, 5 bases at V and 4 bases at J, with 14 bases in the middle. The CDR3 totals 13 residues. Germline CDR1 and CDR2: SQVTM and ANQGSEA. The CDR3 nucleotides read TGCAGCGTTTTTGCAGAGGAACTCTATGGCTACACCTTC. Its protein product is CSVFAEELYGYTF.

This clone was counted only a few times. V is TRBV12-3 or TRBV12-4 and J is TRBJ2-4; TRBD2 might be the D (6 bases). This CDR3 spans 13 amino acids. V lost 4 bases and J lost 9, with 13 bases in between. The CDR3 sequence is CASSWGGAGIQYF. In DNA, the CDR3 is TGTGCCAGCAGTTGGGGCGGGGCAGGCATTCAGTACTTC.

The rearrangement joins TRBV5-1 to TRBJ2-7, with 7 bases fitting TRBD1. Per germline, CDR1 SGHRS and CDR2 YFSETQ. J gave up 6 bases and V 4 bases, and 13 bases lay outside the gene matches. The CDR3 totals 15 residues. CDR3 sequence (DNA): TGCGCCAGCAGCGCTCGACAGGGACCCTCGGCCGAGCAGTACTTC. The encoded protein is CASSARQGPSAEQYF.

The chain is built from TRBV27 and TRBJ2-2, with 7 bases that match TRBD2. The CDR3 extends over 16 amino acids. V was clipped by 3 bases and J by 1 base; unmatched bases: 5. Germline assignment: CDR1 MNHEY and CDR2 SMNVEV (reference sequence). CDR3 protein: CASSFGTTLNTGELFF. The CDR3 coding sequence is TGTGCCAGCAGTTTCGGGACTACGCTGAACACCGGGGAGCTGTTTTTT.

This clone was counted once. The gene calls are TRBV6-2 or TRBV6-3 and TRBJ1-5; D is undetermined. The CDR3 covers 14 residues. Germline lookup yields CDR1 MNHEY and CDR2 SVGEGT. V was trimmed by 2 bases and J by 0 bases, leaving 5 bases between them. As DNA, the CDR3 is TGTGCCAGCAGTTACGTATATAGCAATCAGCCCCAGCATTTT. It encodes CASSYVYSNQPQHF.

This chain joins TRBV5-6 and TRBJ2-7; no definite D call. CDR1 is SGHDT and CDR2 is YYEEEE in the germline V gene. The CDR3 runs to 15 residues. V gave up 4 bases and J gave up 0 bases, with 14 bases separating them. The CDR3 DNA sequence: TGTGCCAGCAGCCACCCGCTCACATTCTCCTACGAGCAGTACTTC. This sequence encodes CASSHPLTFSYEQYF.

This chain joins TRBV6-6 and TRBJ2-5; a possible D gene is TRBD2 (6 bases). CDR1 MNHNY and CDR2 SVGAGI come from the germline V gene (reference sequence). V lost 8 bases and J lost 4, with 14 bases in between. The CDR3 loop spans 13 amino acids. This chain's CDR3 is CASLSGDRETQYF. DNA for the CDR3: TGTGCCAGCCTTTCGGGGGATCGAGAGACCCAGTACTTC.